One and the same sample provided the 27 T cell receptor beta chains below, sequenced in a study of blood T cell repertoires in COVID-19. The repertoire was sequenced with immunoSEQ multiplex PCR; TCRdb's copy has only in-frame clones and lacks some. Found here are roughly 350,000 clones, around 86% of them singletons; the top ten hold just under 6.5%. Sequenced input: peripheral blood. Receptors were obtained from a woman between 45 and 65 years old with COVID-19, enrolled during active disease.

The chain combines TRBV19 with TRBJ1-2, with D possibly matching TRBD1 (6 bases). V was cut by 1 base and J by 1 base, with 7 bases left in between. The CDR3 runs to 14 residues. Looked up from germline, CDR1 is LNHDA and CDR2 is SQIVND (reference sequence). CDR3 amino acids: CASSIGTVNYGYTF. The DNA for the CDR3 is TGTGCCAGTAGTATAGGGACAGTTAACTATGGCTACACCTTC.

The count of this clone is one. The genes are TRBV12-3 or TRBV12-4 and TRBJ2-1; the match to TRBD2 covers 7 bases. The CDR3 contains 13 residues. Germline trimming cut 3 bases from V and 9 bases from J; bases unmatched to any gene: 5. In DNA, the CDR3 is TGTGCCAGCAGTTTGGTGGGGGAGGGTGAGCAGTTCTTC. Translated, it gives CASSLVGEGEQFF.

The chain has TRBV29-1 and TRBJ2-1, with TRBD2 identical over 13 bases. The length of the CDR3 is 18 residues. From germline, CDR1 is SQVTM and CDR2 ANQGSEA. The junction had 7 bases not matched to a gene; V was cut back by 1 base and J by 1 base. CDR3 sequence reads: CSVEGWTSGSRSYNEQFF. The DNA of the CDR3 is TGCAGCGTTGAAGGGTGGACTAGCGGGAGCAGGTCCTACAATGAGCAGTTCTTC.

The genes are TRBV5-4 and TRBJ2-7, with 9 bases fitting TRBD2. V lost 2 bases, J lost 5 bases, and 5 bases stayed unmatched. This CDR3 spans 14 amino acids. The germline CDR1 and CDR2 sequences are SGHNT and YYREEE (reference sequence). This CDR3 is CASSFGGRDHEQYF. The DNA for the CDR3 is TGTGCCAGCAGCTTCGGCGGGAGGGATCACGAGCAGTACTTC.

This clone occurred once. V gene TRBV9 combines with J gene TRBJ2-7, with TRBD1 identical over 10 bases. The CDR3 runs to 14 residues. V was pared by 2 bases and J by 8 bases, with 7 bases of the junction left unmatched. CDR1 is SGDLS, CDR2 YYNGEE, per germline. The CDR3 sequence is CASSVGTGALQQYF. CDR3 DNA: TGTGCCAGCAGCGTCGGGACAGGGGCTTTACAGCAGTACTTC.

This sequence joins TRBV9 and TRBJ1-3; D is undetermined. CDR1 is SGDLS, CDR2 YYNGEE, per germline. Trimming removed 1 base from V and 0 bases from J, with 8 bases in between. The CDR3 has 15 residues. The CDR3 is CASSVSPGSGNTIYF. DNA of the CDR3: TGTGCCAGCAGCGTATCCCCCGGCTCTGGAAACACCATATATTTT.

DNA for the CDR3: TGTGCCAGCAGTTACCGAGGGGGAGGGATCGCAGATACGCAGTATTTT. It translates to CASSYRGGGIADTQYF. This chain links TRBV6-6 with TRBJ2-3, with a possible D match to TRBD2 (7 bases). V lost 2 bases and J 4 bases, leaving 16 bases between the germline ends. Germline V gene data show CDR1 as MNHNY and CDR2 as SVGAGI (reference sequence). The CDR3 runs to 16 residues.

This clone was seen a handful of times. This CDR3 is CASSPRGQGIKTEAFF. DNA of the CDR3: TGTGCCAGTAGTCCCCGGGGACAGGGGATAAAAACTGAAGCTTTCTTT. V is TRBV19 and J is TRBJ1-1, with 10 nucleotides matching TRBD1. This CDR3 contains 16 residues. Trimming removed 5 bases from V and 5 bases from J; junction bases left unmatched: 11. Germline V gene lookup returns CDR1 LNHDA and CDR2 SQIVND (reference sequence).

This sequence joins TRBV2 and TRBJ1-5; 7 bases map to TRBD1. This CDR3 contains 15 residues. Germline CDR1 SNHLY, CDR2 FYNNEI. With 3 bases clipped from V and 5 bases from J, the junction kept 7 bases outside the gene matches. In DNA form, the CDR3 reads TGTGCCAGCAGTGAGGGGAAGGGGGCCTATCAGCCCCAGCATTTT. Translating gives CASSEGKGAYQPQHF.

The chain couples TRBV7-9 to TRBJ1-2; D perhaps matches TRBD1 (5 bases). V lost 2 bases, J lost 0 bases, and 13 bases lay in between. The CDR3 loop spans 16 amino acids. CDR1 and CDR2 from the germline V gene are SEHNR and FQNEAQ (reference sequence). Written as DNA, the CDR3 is TGTGCCAGCAGCTTACCTGGAGACAGCACTAACTATGGCTACACCTTC. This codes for CASSLPGDSTNYGYTF.

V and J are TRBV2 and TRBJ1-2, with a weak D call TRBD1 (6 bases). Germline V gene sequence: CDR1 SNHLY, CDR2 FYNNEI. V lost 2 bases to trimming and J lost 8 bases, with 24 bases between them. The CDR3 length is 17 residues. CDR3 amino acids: CASSEYGRAGERGGYTF. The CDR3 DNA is TGTGCCAGCAGTGAATATGGTAGGGCAGGGGAACGTGGCGGCTACACCTTC.

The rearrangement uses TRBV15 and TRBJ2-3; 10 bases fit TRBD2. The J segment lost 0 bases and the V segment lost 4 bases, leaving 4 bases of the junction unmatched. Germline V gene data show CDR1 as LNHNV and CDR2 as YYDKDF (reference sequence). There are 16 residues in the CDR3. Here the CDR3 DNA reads TGTGCCACCAGCAAGACTAGCGGGTACAGCACAGATACGCAGTATTTT. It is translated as CATSKTSGYSTDTQYF.

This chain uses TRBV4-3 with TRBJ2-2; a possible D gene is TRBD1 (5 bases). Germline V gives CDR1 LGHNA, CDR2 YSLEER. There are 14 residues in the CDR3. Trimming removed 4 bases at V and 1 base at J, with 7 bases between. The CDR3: CASSPTENTGELFF. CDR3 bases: TGCGCCAGCAGCCCGACAGAGAACACCGGGGAGCTGTTTTTT.

The CDR3: CASSEARSTDGYQPQHF. The CDR3, as DNA: TGTGCCAGCAGTGAAGCGCGTTCGACAGATGGGTATCAGCCCCAGCATTTT. The rearrangement uses TRBV6-1 and TRBJ1-5; tentatively, D is TRBD1 (5 bases). Germline lookup yields CDR1 MNHNS and CDR2 SASEGT. V lost 0 bases and J 5 bases, leaving 17 bases between the germline ends. This CDR3 has 17 amino acids.

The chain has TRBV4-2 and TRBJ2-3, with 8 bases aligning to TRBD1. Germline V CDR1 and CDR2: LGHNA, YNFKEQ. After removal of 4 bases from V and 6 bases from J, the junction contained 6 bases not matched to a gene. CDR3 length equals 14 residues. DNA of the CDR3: TGTGCCAGCAGCCCCCGGACAGGGTCGGATACGCAGTATTTT. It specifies CASSPRTGSDTQYF.

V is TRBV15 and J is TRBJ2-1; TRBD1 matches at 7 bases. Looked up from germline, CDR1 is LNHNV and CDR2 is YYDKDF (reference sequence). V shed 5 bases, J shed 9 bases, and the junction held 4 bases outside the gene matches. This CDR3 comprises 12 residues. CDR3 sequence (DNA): TGTGCCACCAGCCCGACAGGGCTTGAGCAGTTCTTC. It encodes CATSPTGLEQFF.

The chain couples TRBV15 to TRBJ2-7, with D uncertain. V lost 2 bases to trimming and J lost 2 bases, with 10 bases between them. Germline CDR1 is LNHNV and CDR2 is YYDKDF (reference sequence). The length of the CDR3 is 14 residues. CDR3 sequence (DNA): TGTGCCACCAGCAGAATAGTCCCCCCCTACGAGCAGTACTTC. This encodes CATSRIVPPYEQYF. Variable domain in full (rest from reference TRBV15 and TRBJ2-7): DAMVIQNPRYQVTQFGKPVTLSCSQTLNHNVMYWYQQKSSQAPKLLFHYYDKDFNNEADTPDNFQSRRPNTSFCFLDIRSPGLGDTAMYLCATSRIVPPYEQYFGPGTRLTVT.

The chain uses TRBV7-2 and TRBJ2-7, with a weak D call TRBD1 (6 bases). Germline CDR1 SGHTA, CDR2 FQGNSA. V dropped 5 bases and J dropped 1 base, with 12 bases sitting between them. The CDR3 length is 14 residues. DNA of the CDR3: TGTGCCAGCAGCATCCCACAGGGATCCTACGAGCAGTACTTC. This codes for CASSIPQGSYEQYF.

CDR3 nucleotide sequence: TGTGCCAGCAGGCACCGGGACAGGGGGCGGACGCCGCCCTATGGCTACACCTTC. Amino acid sequence: CASRHRDRGRTPPYGYTF. The chain has TRBV14 and TRBJ1-2; TRBD1 matches 12 bases. Germline V gene lookup returns CDR1 SGHDN and CDR2 FVKESK. V lost 6 bases, J lost 4 bases, and 15 bases stayed unmatched. This CDR3 has 18 amino acids.

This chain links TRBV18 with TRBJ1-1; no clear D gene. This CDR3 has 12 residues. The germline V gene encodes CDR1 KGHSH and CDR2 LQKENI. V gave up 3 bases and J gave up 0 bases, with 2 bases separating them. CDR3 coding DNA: TGTGCCAGCTCACCTATGAACACTGAAGCTTTCTTT. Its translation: CASSPMNTEAFF.

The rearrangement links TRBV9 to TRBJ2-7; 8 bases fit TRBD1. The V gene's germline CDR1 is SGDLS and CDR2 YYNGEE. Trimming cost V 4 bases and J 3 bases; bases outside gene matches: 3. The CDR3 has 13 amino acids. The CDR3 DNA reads TGTGCCAGCAGCCGAGGGACAGGCTACGAGCAGTACTTC. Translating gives CASSRGTGYEQYF.

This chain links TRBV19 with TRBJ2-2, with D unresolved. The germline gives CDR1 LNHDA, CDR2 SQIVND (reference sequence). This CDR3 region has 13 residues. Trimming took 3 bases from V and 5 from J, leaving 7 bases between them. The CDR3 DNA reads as TGTGCCAGTAGTATCCAGAAAACCGGGGAGCTGTTTTTT. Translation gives CASSIQKTGELFF. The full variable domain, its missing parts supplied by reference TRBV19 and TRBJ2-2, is DGGITQSPKYLFRKEGQNVTLSCEQNLNHDAMYWYRQDPGQGLRLIYYSQIVNDFQKGDIAEGYSVSREKKESFPLTVTSAQKNPTAFYLCASSIQKTGELFFGEGSRLTVL.

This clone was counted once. The CDR3 DNA is TGTGCTAGTGGTTTGGTATTGGGAGCAGGCTCCTATAATTCACCCCTCCACTTT. This sequence encodes CASGLVLGAGSYNSPLHF. The rearrangement links TRBV12-5 to TRBJ1-6; D remains ambiguous. The CDR3 extends over 18 amino acids. Germline V CDR1 and CDR2: LGHNT, FRNRAP. With 0 bases removed from V and 0 bases from J, the gap between germline ends came to 12 bases. The full variable domain, its missing parts supplied by reference TRBV12-5 and TRBJ1-6, is DARVTQTPRHKVTEMGQEVTMRCQPILGHNTVFWYRQTMMQGLELLAYFRNRAPLDDSGMPKDRFSAEMPDATLATLKIQPSEPRDSAVYFCASGLVLGAGSYNSPLHFGNGTRLTVT.

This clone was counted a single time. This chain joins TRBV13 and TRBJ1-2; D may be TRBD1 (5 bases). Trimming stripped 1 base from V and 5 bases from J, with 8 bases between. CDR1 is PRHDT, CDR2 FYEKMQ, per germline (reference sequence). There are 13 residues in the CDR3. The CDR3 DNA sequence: TGTGCCAGCAGCTTAGCCCCAGGGTATGGCTACACCTTC. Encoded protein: CASSLAPGYGYTF.

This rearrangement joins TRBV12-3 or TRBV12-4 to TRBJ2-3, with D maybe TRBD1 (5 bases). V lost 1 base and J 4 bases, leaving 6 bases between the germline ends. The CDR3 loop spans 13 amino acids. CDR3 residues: CASSLGGPDTQYF. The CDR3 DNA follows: TGTGCCAGCAGTTTAGGGGGCCCAGATACGCAGTATTTT.

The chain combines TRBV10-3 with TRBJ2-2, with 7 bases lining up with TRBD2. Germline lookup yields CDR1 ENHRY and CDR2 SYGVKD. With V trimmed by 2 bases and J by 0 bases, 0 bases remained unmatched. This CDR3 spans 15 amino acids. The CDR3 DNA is TGTGCCATCAGTGAGACTAGCGCGAACACCGGGGAGCTGTTTTTT. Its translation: CAISETSANTGELFF.

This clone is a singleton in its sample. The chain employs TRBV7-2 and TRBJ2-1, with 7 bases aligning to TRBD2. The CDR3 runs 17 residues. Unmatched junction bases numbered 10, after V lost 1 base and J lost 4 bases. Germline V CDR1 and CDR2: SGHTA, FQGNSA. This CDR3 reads CASSLVARAGVYNEQFF. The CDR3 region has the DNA TGTGCCAGCAGCTTAGTGGCCAGGGCGGGAGTGTACAATGAGCAGTTCTTC.